The 2 T cell receptor beta chains given below trace back to one sample, sequenced in a study of T cells after yellow fever vaccination. MiXCR, applied by TCRdb to the 5' RACE reads, yields one record per CDR3 protein. The sample lists fewer than 450,000 distinct CDR3 sequences, 3% to 4.5% occurring once. The sample was PBMCs, taken 5 days after the yellow fever booster vaccination. The source of these receptors is a man between 18 and 29 years old who received the YFV17D yellow fever vaccine.

This clonotype came up many times. The chain links TRBV5-6 to TRBJ2-2, with a possible D match to TRBD1 (5 bases). The CDR3 contains 16 residues. Trimming stripped 4 bases from V and 0 bases from J, with 13 bases between. The germline V gene encodes CDR1 SGHDT and CDR2 YYEEEE. The CDR3 here is CASSLTEPANTGELFF. CDR3 in DNA: TGTGCCAGCAGCCTGACAGAGCCCGCGAACACCGGGGAGCTGTTTTTT.

This clonotype was recorded at least ten times. The chain recombines TRBV12-3 or TRBV12-4 with TRBJ2-7, with a possible D match to TRBD1 (6 bases). This CDR3 is built from 13 residues. Trimming shortened V by 6 bases and J by 7 bases, and 16 bases separated the two germline ends. The CDR3 DNA sequence: TGTGCCAGCAGGTTAACAGGGACCCGTGAGCAGTACTTC. It is translated as CASRLTGTREQYF.